This TCR beta chain was captured by sequencing in a study of Graves' ophthalmopathy and Graves' hyperthyroidism. About the study: Specimen type is peripheral blood, obtained at initial diagnosis before any treatment.

Notes on the study in general: Appearing in blood as well were most expanded thyroid clonotypes above 0.001 frequency. Ophthalmopathy progression cases were predicted by the model with 55% to 71% sensitivity and 72.22% specificity.

Amplification targeted the TCR beta CDR3 regions, with RNA transcripts as the source material. Second-round multiplex PCR came after a first-round RT-PCR that employed HTBI primers. TCRdb re-called the multiplex PCR reads with MiXCR, one entry per CDR3 protein. The data hold fewer than 350,000 distinct CDR3 sequences, with roughly 17% observed a single time. This clonotype was seen a handful of times. The antigen is not known. This sequence may be a read error, since a much larger clone differs from it by one base. Clinical symptoms, serum thyroxine, TRAb, thyroid ultrasound and orbital computed tomography formed the basis of diagnosis. This CDR3 contains 13 residues. Germline V gene data show CDR1 as SNHLY and CDR2 as FYNNEI.

This sequence was found in an adult man with Graves' ophthalmopathy. Sequences were obtained from peripheral blood. V is TRBV2 and J is TRBJ1-2; D might be TRBD1 (5 bases). The chain's CDR3 is CARTALPNYGYIF. The CDR3 DNA follows: TGTGCCAGGACAGCGTTACCTAACTATGGCTACATCTTC.